Shown below are 22 T cell receptor beta chains from a single sample sequenced in a study of cytomegalovirus exposure and HLA in healthy donors. The PCR used 60 Vbeta and 13 Jbeta primers. Produced via immunoSEQ multiplex PCR; TCRdb's table is partial and in-frame only. The sample includes about 120,000 clones, around 80% of them seen just once. Sequencing was carried out using PBMCs. The receptors were gathered from a man aged 30 to 45 in good health and CMV-seropositive.

The V gene is TRBV29-1, the J gene TRBJ2-1; D remains unclear. The CDR3 extends over 13 amino acids. The ends were cut back, 5 bases at V and 0 bases at J, with 8 bases in the middle. The V gene's germline CDR1 is SQVTM and CDR2 ANQGSEA. CDR3 in DNA: TGCAGCGTTAATATAATCTCCTACAATGAGCAGTTCTTC. Encoded protein: CSVNIISYNEQFF.

The rearrangement links TRBV2 to TRBJ2-7, with 7 bases that match TRBD1. Trimming cost V 7 bases and J 0 bases; bases outside gene matches: 6. The length of the CDR3 is 14 residues. The germline gives CDR1 SNHLY, CDR2 FYNNEI. The CDR3 DNA reads TGTGCCAGCATTGAGGGGACAGTCTCCTACGAGCAGTACTTC. It codes for CASIEGTVSYEQYF.

Comments on this clone: The same CDR3 arises from other DNA sequences in this sample as well. This chain uses TRBV6-1 with TRBJ1-3; D gene unclear. This CDR3 has 14 amino acids. CDR1 and CDR2 (germline): MNHNS, SASEGT. Trimming left V 6 bases short and J 1 base short, with 10 bases between. The DNA of the CDR3 is TGTGCCAGCAGCGAATTGAGGTCTGGAAACACCATATATTTT. This codes for CASSELRSGNTIYF.

CDR3 nucleotide sequence: TGCGCCAGCAGACCCGGACTAGCGGCTACCTACGAGCAGTACTTC. Protein: CASRPGLAATYEQYF. The rearrangement uses TRBV5-1 and TRBJ2-7; 10 positions match TRBD2. Germline lookup yields CDR1 SGHRS and CDR2 YFSETQ. This CDR3 contains 15 residues. J lost 2 bases, V lost 5 bases, and 7 bases had no gene match.

V and J are TRBV6-5 and TRBJ2-3; 10 nucleotides line up with TRBD1. Unmatched junction bases numbered 4, after V lost 5 bases and J lost 5 bases. The length of the CDR3 is 14 residues. Germline V CDR1 and CDR2: MNHEY, SVGAGI. The DNA of the CDR3 is TGTGCCAGCAGTCGAGGGACAGGGGAAGATACGCAGTATTTT. Protein product: CASSRGTGEDTQYF.

The rearrangement links TRBV11-2 to TRBJ1-1; D is ambiguous. This CDR3 has 13 residues. Germline-derived CDR1 and CDR2 are SGHAT and FQNNGV. Trimming removed 1 base from V and 6 bases from J, with 9 bases in between. DNA of the CDR3: TGTGCCAGCAGCTTAGCAGGAGGCGCTGAAGCTTTCTTT. Residues: CASSLAGGAEAFF.

The chain recombines TRBV7-3 with TRBJ2-3; D is unclear. The length of the CDR3 is 13 residues. V was clipped by 3 bases and J by 6 bases, with 10 bases between them. Germline CDR1 is SGHTA and CDR2 is FQGTGA. CDR3 sequence reads: CASSFNGMDTQYF. CDR3 nucleotide sequence: TGTGCCAGCAGCTTTAATGGCATGGATACGCAGTATTTT.

V is TRBV19 and J is TRBJ1-5; no clear D gene. The V and J ends lost 5 bases and 4 bases respectively, with 12 bases between them. The germline V gene encodes CDR1 LNHDA and CDR2 SQIVND (reference sequence). CDR3 size: 14 residues. CDR3 sequence reads: CASSFSTGNQPQHF. The CDR3 region has the DNA TGTGCCAGTAGTTTCTCGACGGGAAATCAGCCCCAGCATTTT.

The rearrangement joins TRBV30 to TRBJ1-2, with 10 bases aligning to TRBD1. Losses at the gene ends were 5 bases for V and 4 bases for J; bases not matched to a gene: 7. Germline CDR1 is GTSNPN and CDR2 is SVGIG (reference sequence). CDR3 length: 14 amino acids. CDR3 in DNA: TGTGCCTGGGACAGGGGGCCTATTGGCTATGGCTACACCTTC. Protein: CAWDRGPIGYGYTF.

The CDR3 DNA follows: TGTGCCAGCAGCTCCGGGGGGGGGATTAAGACTGAAGCTTTCTTT. Its translation is CASSSGGGIKTEAFF. The rearrangement uses TRBV9 and TRBJ1-1; a possible D gene is TRBD1 (5 bases). The CDR3 has 15 residues. Trimming left V 4 bases short and J 5 bases short, with 18 bases between. CDR1 SGDLS and CDR2 YYNGEE come from the germline V gene.

The CDR3 loop is CASSIMAHSNQPQHF. CDR3 in DNA: TGTGCCAGTAGTATTATGGCACATAGCAATCAGCCCCAGCATTTT. The chain recombines TRBV19 with TRBJ1-5, with D unresolved. The CDR3 totals 15 residues. CDR1 and CDR2 from the germline V gene are LNHDA and SQIVND (reference sequence). Deletions cut 3 bases from V and 0 bases from J, with 9 bases between.

The chain couples TRBV6-5 to TRBJ2-7; D possibly corresponds to TRBD2 (6 bases). The CDR3 covers 14 residues. CDR1 and CDR2 (germline): MNHEY, SVGAGI. Trimming cost V 5 bases and J 0 bases, with 11 bases left between them. The CDR3 region is CASSRDFASYEQYF. In DNA, the CDR3 is TGTGCCAGCAGTAGGGACTTTGCCTCCTACGAGCAGTACTTC.

The chain combines TRBV6-5 with TRBJ1-5; 7 bases line up with TRBD1. This CDR3 region has 15 residues. Germline trimming cut 6 bases from V and 5 bases from J; bases unmatched to any gene: 10. Germline values: CDR1 MNHEY, CDR2 SVGAGI. CDR3 sequence reads: CASRRSTGDYQPQHF. The CDR3 DNA is TGTGCCAGCAGGCGCTCCACAGGGGACTATCAGCCCCAGCATTTT.

The chain combines TRBV7-3 with TRBJ2-1; 7 nucleotides line up with TRBD2. Per the germline V gene, CDR1 is SGHTA and CDR2 is FQGTGA. After removal of 7 bases from V and 9 bases from J, the junction contained 9 bases not matched to a gene. This CDR3 is built from 13 residues. This CDR3 is CASNNIREGEQFF. As DNA, the CDR3 is TGTGCCAGCAACAACATCAGGGAGGGTGAGCAGTTCTTC.

This sequence joins TRBV14 and TRBJ2-1; 15 nucleotides agree with TRBD2. Trimming cost V 4 bases and J 9 bases; bases outside gene matches: 7. Germline CDR1 reads SGHDN; CDR2 reads FVKESK. The CDR3 length is 16 residues. This chain's CDR3 is CASSRNPGLAGGEQFF. For the CDR3, the DNA is TGTGCCAGCAGCCGGAATCCGGGACTAGCGGGAGGTGAGCAGTTCTTC. The full variable domain, completed using reference TRBV14 and TRBJ2-1, is EAGVTQFPSHSVIEKGQTVTLRCDPISGHDNLYWYRRVMGKEIKFLLHFVKESKQDESGMPNNRFLAERTGGTYSTLKVQPAELEDSGVYFCASSRNPGLAGGEQFFGPGTRLTVL.

This chain joins TRBV27 and TRBJ1-4, with 8 bases lining up with TRBD1. There are 14 residues in the CDR3. From germline, CDR1 is MNHEY and CDR2 SMNVEV (reference sequence). V gave up 8 bases and J gave up 6 bases; unmatched junction bases: 8. The CDR3 loop is CASGTDREDEKLFF. DNA of the CDR3: TGTGCCAGCGGGACGGACAGGGAAGATGAAAAACTGTTTTTT.

The chain carries TRBV2 and TRBJ2-7; 7 positions agree with TRBD1. In germline, CDR1 is SNHLY, CDR2 FYNNEI. J was trimmed by 0 bases and V by 6 bases; bases with no gene match: 5. CDR3 size: 14 residues. DNA for the CDR3: TGTGCCAGCAGAGGGGACAGACACTCCTACGAGCAGTACTTC. Translating it yields CASRGDRHSYEQYF. The variable domain in full, with the rest retrieved from reference TRBV2 and TRBJ2-7, is EPEVTQTPSHQVTQMGQEVILRCVPISNHLYFYWYRQILGQKVEFLVSFYNNEISEKSEIFDDQFSVERPDGSNFTLKIRSTKLEDSAMYFCASRGDRHSYEQYFGPGTRLTVT.

V usage is TRBV29-1 and J usage is TRBJ2-2; TRBD2 might be the D (5 bases). CDR3 size: 14 residues. Trimming left V 1 base short and J 3 bases short, with 9 bases between. Per germline, CDR1 SQVTM and CDR2 ANQGSEA. CDR3 residues: CSVEGEIDTGELFF. Written as DNA, the CDR3 is TGCAGCGTTGAAGGGGAGATCGACACCGGGGAGCTGTTTTTT.

This chain uses TRBV18 with TRBJ2-4, with 9 bases lining up with TRBD1. CDR3 size: 17 residues. V shed 5 bases, J shed 3 bases, and the junction held 11 bases outside the gene matches. Germline CDR1 is KGHSH and CDR2 is LQKENI. CDR3 sequence (DNA): TGTGCCAGCTCAGCCCGGGACAGGGCGCGGGACAAAAACATTCAGTACTTC. Translation gives CASSARDRARDKNIQYF.

The V and J genes are TRBV7-3 and TRBJ2-3; 14 bases align to TRBD2. There are 17 residues in the CDR3. Germline CDR1 SGHTA, CDR2 FQGTGA. The trim removed 2 bases at V and 4 bases at J, leaving 5 bases unmatched. In DNA, the CDR3 is TGTGCCAGCAGCTTAGGGACTAGCGGGAGTGGTGCAGATACGCAGTATTTT. Protein product: CASSLGTSGSGADTQYF.

The genes are TRBV19 and TRBJ2-7; D is possibly TRBD2 (7 bases). Trimming stripped 3 bases from V and 7 bases from J, with 13 bases between. CDR3 length: 13 amino acids. The germline V gene has CDR1 LNHDA and CDR2 SQIVND (reference sequence). CDR3 residues: CASSIAGAREQYF. The CDR3 region has the DNA TGTGCCAGTAGTATCGCGGGGGCGAGGGAGCAGTACTTC.

The chain couples TRBV18 to TRBJ2-7; no reliable D call. The CDR3 covers 13 residues. The germline V and J ends were trimmed by 6 bases and 5 bases, with 14 bases remaining between them. Germline V gives CDR1 KGHSH, CDR2 LQKENI. The CDR3 spells CASSLGEGNEQYF. The CDR3 DNA reads TGTGCCAGCTCCCTAGGTGAAGGTAACGAGCAGTACTTC.